This T cell receptor beta chain was sequenced for a study of blood T cell repertoires in COVID-19. Study information: Acute and convalescent COVID-19 samples came from the United States, Italy and Spain. PBMCs, B-cell-depleted T cells, or T cells were the source of the cDNA or gDNA that made up the material.

The germline V gene encodes CDR1 SEHNR and CDR2 FQNEAQ (reference sequence). The V gene lost 5 bases and the J gene lost 4 bases, with 9 bases spanning the gap. The CDR3 sequence is 13 residues long. Per the original data handling: Estimation of nucleated cell counts relied on the amplification of reference gene primers. Clones were sequenced by immunoSEQ multiplex PCR, and TCRdb holds only the in-frame ones, with some missing. V, J and clone size were drawn from that table, and D and trimming were deduced from the DNA. This table has around 70,000 clones, roughly 80% appearing once. The chain joins TRBV7-9 to TRBJ2-1; TRBD2 is a possible D gene (5 bases). Sequencing was performed on peripheral blood. The receptor's source is a human donor in a cohort sampled during active COVID-19. CDR3 bases: TGTGCCAGCAGCCAAAGCGGATACAATGAGCAGTTCTTC. It is translated as CASSQSGYNEQFF.